This T cell receptor (beta chain) was obtained from a study of blood T cells in healthy people across ages. General study results and limits: Age brought a roughly linear fall in TCR beta diversity measured per million T cells. Long-lived and aged donors differed, with more naive CD4+ cells and higher diversity in the long-lived.

Many counts were recorded for this clonotype. Its antigen is as yet unknown. Primed by a sample-barcoded 5' primer and a J-beta primer mix, a second PCR proceeded for about 6 to 12 cycles. MiXCR, applied by TCRdb to the 5' RACE reads, yields one record per CDR3 protein. The data contain 750,000 to 950,000 distinct CDR3 sequences, almost 30% of them singletons. V lost 4 bases, J lost 2 bases, and 6 bases stayed unmatched. Germline V gene data show CDR1 as SGHRS and CDR2 as YFSETQ. CDR3 length: 15 residues. This sample also appeared in a second study, on T cells of mothers and their children. That study adds: Thymic selection molds TCR recombination output in much the same way for related pairs as for unrelated pairs. Related mother-child pairs showed slightly, non-significantly higher overlap than unrelated pairs.

This clonotype originated in a woman aged 35 to 49 in good health. The sequencing sample was made of blood. V usage is TRBV5-1 and J usage is TRBJ2-7, with 10 bases fitting TRBD1. In DNA form, the CDR3 reads TGCGCCAGCAGCCCACGGACAGGGGGACCCTACGAGCAGTACTTC. Its translation: CASSPRTGGPYEQYF.